A selection of T cell receptor beta chains follows, all from one sample in a study of neurological immune-mediated disorders. TCRdb re-derived calls from the 5' RACE reads in MiXCR, one entry per CDR3 protein. The table shows approximately 58,000 distinct CDR3 sequences, with 11% occurring only once. Sample: PBMCs. The receptor source for this set is a man between 60 and 75 years old in good health. The CDR3 runs from the conserved cysteine through the conserved F or W. D genes are given only for firm matches. Some rows have no size entry. The others give once, few or many, or a class for an expanded clone.

d_call	v_call	j_call	clone_size	cdr3_nt	cdr3_aa
.	TRBV29-1	TRBJ1-5	many	TGCAGCGTTGGGACAGCATTCAATCAGCCCCAGCATTTT	CSVGTAFNQPQHF
TRBD2	TRBV3-1	TRBJ2-3	few	TGTGCCAGCAGCCAAGATCCGAGGGAGGGCGCAGATACGCAGTATTTT	CASSQDPREGADTQYF
.	TRBV7-2	TRBJ1-1	many	TGTGCCAGCAGCCCCCTGGGGGGCACTGAAGCTTTCTTT	CASSPLGGTEAFF
TRBD1	TRBV6-5	TRBJ1-2	many	TGTGCCAGCAGGTCCGGGACAGCGTATGCGAGCTACACCTTC	CASRSGTAYASYTF
.	TRBV6-2/TRBV6-3	TRBJ1-2	many	TGTGCCAGCAGTGCGGGACTCCGAGGGAACTATGGCTACACCTTC	CASSAGLRGNYGYTF
.	TRBV20-1	TRBJ1-1	few	TGCAGTGCTACAGACAAACACGGAGCTTTCTTT	CSATDKHGAFF
.	TRBV20-1	TRBJ1-1	few	TGCAGTGCTAGAGAGAGAGAGGTCGCGGGGTCGGCTATGAACACTGAAGCTTTCTTT	CSAREREVAGSAMNTEAFF
TRBD1	TRBV5-5	TRBJ2-5	many	TGTGCCAGCAGCGGGGGACAGTGGCAGGAGACCCAGTACTTC	CASSGGQWQETQYF
.	TRBV20-1	TRBJ1-5	many	TGCAGTGCTAGGGGGACCGCGAGGGGACCCCAGCATTTT	CSARGTARGPQHF
.	TRBV4-3	TRBJ2-7	many	TGCGCCAGCAGCCAAGATGCAACAGCATACGAGCAGTACTTC	CASSQDATAYEQYF
.	TRBV27	TRBJ2-6	many	TGTGCCAGCAGTTTAAAGGGGGCCAACGTCCTGACTTTC	CASSLKGANVLTF
.	TRBV4-2	TRBJ2-5	many	TGTGCCAGCAGCCAAGAGCGGAACAGGGAAGAGACCCAGTACTTC	CASSQERNREETQYF
TRBD1	TRBV5-6	TRBJ1-2	many	TGTGCCAGCAGCTTTACAGGGGGCCGTGGCTACACCTTC	CASSFTGGRGYTF
TRBD1	TRBV30	TRBJ2-4	.	TGTGCCTGGAACCGAGGGGGCTTGAACATTCAGTACTTC	CAWNRGGLNIQYF
TRBD1	TRBV7-2	TRBJ2-1	many	TGTGCCAGCAGCTTAGGGACAGGGGGCAATGAGCAGTTCTTC	CASSLGTGGNEQFF
.	TRBV20-1	TRBJ1-2	many	TGCAGTGCTAGAGATGGGGACCCGGCTGGCTACACCTTC	CSARDGDPAGYTF
.	TRBV5-6	TRBJ2-1	many	TGTGCCAGCAGCCTACAAGATCGCGGGCAGTTCTTC	CASSLQDRGQFF
.	TRBV20-1	TRBJ2-6	many	TGCAGTGCAGGGGGGGGTCACGAGGCCAACGTCCTGACTTTC	CSAGGGHEANVLTF
.	TRBV20-1	TRBJ1-1	many	TGCAGTGCTAGAGCGCCCGGACAGTCGAACACTGAAGCTTTCTTT	CSARAPGQSNTEAFF
TRBD2	TRBV7-8	TRBJ2-2	many	TGTGCCAGCAGCTTAGCGCGGGGGGACACCGGGGAGCTGTTTTTT	CASSLARGDTGELFF
TRBD1	TRBV7-2	TRBJ1-1	many	TGTGCCAGCAGCGGTCCGACAGGGGGCTTGACTGAAGCTTTCTTT	CASSGPTGGLTEAFF
TRBD2	TRBV6-6	TRBJ2-1	few	TGTGCCAGCAGTGTCCAGCGGGGGGGCATAGGCCATGAGCAGTTCTTC	CASSVQRGGIGHEQFF
.	TRBV7-9	TRBJ2-2	many	TGTGCCAGCAGCTCGACTTACACCGGGGAGCTGTTTTTT	CASSSTYTGELFF
TRBD1	TRBV3-1	TRBJ1-4	.	TGTGCCAGCAGCCTCCCAGGGGGGGGAAATGAAAAACTGTTTTTT	CASSLPGGGNEKLFF